Reported below is one TCR beta chain. The ends lost 0 bases at V and 6 bases at J; junction bases unmatched: 8. The CDR3 covers 16 residues. Germline V gene sequence: CDR1 SEHNR, CDR2 FQNEAQ (reference sequence). The data were obtained in a study of cytomegalovirus exposure and HLA in healthy donors. Whole-study context: Later, an analysis reported that the 110 or so validation repertoires had used the same platform as the roughly 680 first-cohort repertoires.

Clones were read by immunoSEQ multiplex PCR, and TCRdb kept only the in-frame ones, dropping some. The table has tens of thousands of clones, roughly 96% seen once. The rearrangement uses TRBV7-9 and TRBJ2-1, with TRBD2 matching over 7 bases. This TCR came from a woman aged 18-30 years in good health and CMV-seropositive. Sequencing used PBMCs. CDR3: CASSLAGETSSNEQFF. The CDR3 DNA is TGTGCCAGCAGCTTAGCGGGGGAGACTAGCTCCAATGAGCAGTTCTTC.